This T cell receptor beta chain was obtained from a study of shared clonotypes between healthy human individuals. On the study more broadly: Three plates each covered CD4 naive and memory; CD8 naive two, CD8 memory one.

This clone was counted only a few times. Its antigen is undetermined. Using immunoSEQ multiplex PCR, the repertoire was profiled, and TCRdb retains in-frame clones only, with some absent. The sample lists 1 million to 1.3 million clones; more than 75% were seen once. Germline CDR1 and CDR2: MDHEN and SYDVKM. CDR3 length: 15 amino acids. Trimming cost V 0 bases and J 2 bases, with 8 bases left between them. Findings of the study overall: At large depth, rarefaction still showed sorted-subset sequencing to be incomplete. Investigators collected only blood, and repertoires in tissues likely differ. Compared with memory subsets, naive subsets generally had larger estimated richness.

The genes are TRBV28 and TRBJ1-3; perhaps TRBD1 as D (5 bases). This TCR derives from a man aged 18 to 35 in good health. Some clones in this sample may be carry-over from other donors' samples. The sequencing sample was made of memory CD4+ T cells from PBMCs. Subset in this sample: CD45RA-negative fraction. The CDR3 bases are TGTGCCAGCAGTTTATGGGGGGTAACTGGAAACACCATATATTTT. Its protein product is CASSLWGVTGNTIYF.